These 29 T cell receptor beta chains were sequenced from one sample in a study of cytomegalovirus exposure and HLA in healthy donors. The PCR made use of 60 Vbeta and 13 Jbeta primers. The protocol was immunoSEQ multiplex PCR, while the TCRdb copy is restricted to in-frame clones and leaves out a portion. Counted here are about 170,000 clones, approximately 80% occurring once; the ten biggest clones make up 0.95% to 1.5%. Source material: PBMCs. Source of these receptors: a boy aged 2-15 years in good health and CMV-seronegative.

There are a few counts of this clone. J is TRBJ1-1 and V is TRBV6-5; D call uncertain. In germline, CDR1 is MNHEY, CDR2 SVGAGI. The germline V and J ends were trimmed by 0 bases and 5 bases, with 10 bases remaining between them. The CDR3 covers 14 residues. For the CDR3, the DNA is TGTGCCAGCAGTTACTCGAAATCGGGGACTGAAGCTTTCTTT. Protein sequence: CASSYSKSGTEAFF.

There are a few counts of this clone. At one end, the junction sequence differs from germline, possibly due to a read error. The genes are TRBV7-7 and TRBJ2-2; the D gene is possibly TRBD1 (5 bases). CDR1 SSHAT and CDR2 FNYEAQ come from the germline V gene (reference sequence). The CDR3 runs to 16 residues. This CDR3 reads CASSPSRDRHTGELFF. CDR3 nucleotide sequence: TGTGCTAGCAGCCCTTCCCGCGACAGACACACCGGGGAGCTGTTTTTT.

The chain links TRBV25-1 to TRBJ1-1; 7 positions match TRBD1. Germline assignment: CDR1 MGHDK and CDR2 SYGVNS. The CDR3 loop spans 13 amino acids. V dropped 9 bases and J dropped 1; count of bases not matched to a gene: 5. CDR3 sequence: CASSKGANTEAFF. In nucleotides, the CDR3 is TGTGCCAGTTCAAAGGGGGCGAACACTGAAGCTTTCTTT.

This clone was found once. CDR3: CASSARDSSYEQYV. For the CDR3, the DNA is TGTGCCAGCAGTGCCCGGGACAGCTCCTACGAGCAGTACGTC. The V gene is TRBV6-1, the J gene TRBJ2-7; TRBD1 matches at 7 bases. The germline CDR1 and CDR2 sequences are MNHNS and SASEGT. This CDR3 is 14 amino acids long. The junction had 3 bases not matched to a gene; V was cut back by 4 bases and J by 0 bases.

The rearrangement joins TRBV18 to TRBJ2-7, with 11 bases identical to TRBD2. V shed 0 bases and J 5 bases; nucleotides not matched to a gene: 9. From germline, CDR1 is KGHSH and CDR2 LQKENI. CDR3 length equals 17 residues. Here the CDR3 reads CASSPPGLAAHPHEQYF. DNA for the CDR3: TGTGCCAGCTCACCACCGGGACTAGCGGCCCATCCCCACGAGCAGTACTTC.

The sample holds a few counts of this clone. The genes are TRBV7-8 and TRBJ2-7, with a tentative D call TRBD1 (6 bases). The CDR3 spans 17 residues. Between the trimmed V and J ends, which lost 3 bases and 0 bases, there was a span of 18 bases. Germline assignment: CDR1 SGHVS and CDR2 FQNEAQ. The CDR3 reads CASSFAPLGTTSYEQYF. The CDR3 DNA reads as TGTGCCAGCAGCTTTGCCCCCCTCGGGACAACCTCCTACGAGCAGTACTTC.

V usage is TRBV7-2 and J usage is TRBJ1-1; 8 nucleotides align to TRBD1. From germline, CDR1 is SGHTA and CDR2 FQGNSA. Losses at the gene ends were 1 base for V and 5 bases for J; bases not matched to a gene: 15. This CDR3 has 18 residues. CDR3: CASSLVSRTGWPGTEAFF. Here the CDR3 DNA reads TGTGCCAGCAGCTTAGTTTCCCGGACAGGGTGGCCGGGGACTGAAGCTTTCTTT.

CDR3 region: CASSPRPGQGYEQYF. CDR3 DNA: TGTGCCAGCAGTCCCCGCCCGGGACAGGGGTACGAGCAGTACTTC. This chain joins TRBV7-9 and TRBJ2-7; 10 bases match TRBD1. This CDR3 has 15 residues. Unmatched junction bases numbered 9, after V lost 6 bases and J lost 4 bases. CDR1 and CDR2 (germline): SEHNR, FQNEAQ (reference sequence).

This chain links TRBV4-1 with TRBJ2-3; D might be TRBD2 (5 bases). CDR3 length: 15 residues. Trimming shortened V by 1 base and J by 4 bases, and 12 bases separated the two germline ends. CDR1 and CDR2 (germline): MGHRA, YSYEKL. In DNA form, the CDR3 reads TGCGCCAGCAGCCAAGTCCCGCCGAGGGCAGATACGCAGTATTTT. Protein sequence: CASSQVPPRADTQYF.

The V gene is TRBV19, the J gene TRBJ1-4; unclear D gene. The V end lost 5 bases, the J end lost 0 bases, and 10 bases lay between the germline ends. CDR1 and CDR2 (germline): LNHDA, SQIVND (reference sequence). The CDR3 is made up of 15 amino acids. The CDR3 loop reads CASSSTVATNEKLFF. The CDR3 DNA sequence: TGTGCCAGTAGTTCAACGGTTGCAACTAATGAAAAACTGTTTTTT. Drawing the rest from reference TRBV19 and TRBJ1-4, the complete variable domain is DGGITQSPKYLFRKEGQNVTLSCEQNLNHDAMYWYRQDPGQGLRLIYYSQIVNDFQKGDIAEGYSVSREKKESFPLTVTSAQKNPTAFYLCASSSTVATNEKLFFGSGTQLSVL.

V gene TRBV2 combines with J gene TRBJ1-4, with D hard to call. Germline V gene sequence: CDR1 SNHLY, CDR2 FYNNEI. This CDR3 region has 11 residues. V was shortened by 8 bases and J by 5 bases, with 6 bases between the two germline ends. In DNA form, the CDR3 reads TGTGCCAGCTCTCTGAATGAAAAACTGTTTTTT. Residues: CASSLNEKLFF.

The V and J genes are TRBV6-5 and TRBJ1-1; unclear D gene. The germline gives CDR1 MNHEY, CDR2 SVGAGI. This CDR3 contains 15 residues. The ends were cut back, 1 base at V and 3 bases at J, with 12 bases in the middle. The CDR3 loop is CASSYWGREDTEAFF. DNA of the CDR3: TGTGCCAGCAGTTACTGGGGAAGGGAGGACACTGAAGCTTTCTTT.

The chain joins TRBV5-4 to TRBJ1-6; 8 bases line up with TRBD1. The CDR3 is made up of 16 amino acids. V gave up 0 bases and J gave up 6 bases; unmatched junction bases: 5. Germline CDR1 is SGHNT and CDR2 is YYREEE (reference sequence). This CDR3 is CASSLVPGGLNSPLHF. The CDR3 bases are TGTGCCAGCAGCTTGGTCCCAGGGGGCCTTAATTCACCCCTCCACTTT.

The J gene is TRBJ2-2, the V gene TRBV30, with 7 bases that match TRBD2. The V segment lost 4 bases and the J segment 5 bases; nucleotides outside the gene matches: 7. The CDR3 covers 14 residues. Germline loops: CDR1 GTSNPN, CDR2 SVGIG (reference sequence). In DNA form, the CDR3 reads TGTGCCTGGACCCAGGTAGCGGGTACCGGGGAGCTGTTTTTT. Translating it yields CAWTQVAGTGELFF.

The table lists this clone with a few counts. The rearrangement joins TRBV21-1 to TRBJ1-2; TRBD1, the table's D call, lacks a check against the DNA. TRBV21-1 constitutes a pseudogene. The CDR3 contains 17 residues. The CDR3 DNA follows: TGTGCCAGCAGCAATATTGGGACAGGGGGTTGTGGTAATGGCTACACCTTC. It translates to CASSNIGTGGCGNGYTF.

This chain links TRBV12-5 with TRBJ1-1; 8 bases map to TRBD1. From germline, CDR1 is LGHNT and CDR2 FRNRAP. The CDR3 length is 16 residues. After removal of 0 bases from V and 4 bases from J, the junction contained 7 bases not matched to a gene. As DNA, the CDR3 is TGTGCTAGTGGTTTGGTCCGGGCAGGGGGCACCACTGAAGCTTTCTTT. Translation: CASGLVRAGGTTEAFF.

The rearrangement joins TRBV19 to TRBJ2-3, with D possibly being TRBD1 (6 bases). Per germline, CDR1 LNHDA and CDR2 SQIVND (reference sequence). This CDR3 is built from 13 residues. V was trimmed by 6 bases and J by 3 bases, leaving 10 bases between them. CDR3 in DNA: TGTGCCAGTAGCGAAGGACAGACAGATACGCAGTATTTT. It yields the protein CASSEGQTDTQYF.

This chain connects TRBV6-1 to TRBJ1-2; perhaps TRBD1 as D (6 bases). Trimming left V 3 bases short and J 7 bases short, with 12 bases between. This CDR3 contains 13 residues. From germline, CDR1 is MNHNS and CDR2 SASEGT. The CDR3 protein is CASSEGAWSGYTF. The CDR3 nucleotides are TGTGCCAGCAGTGAGGGGGCCTGGAGTGGCTACACCTTC.

The chain links TRBV2 to TRBJ1-4; D not certain. CDR3 length: 11 amino acids. In germline, CDR1 is SNHLY, CDR2 FYNNEI. V lost 4 bases and J lost 8, with 5 bases in between. The CDR3 DNA sequence: TGTGCCAGCAGTGTTCGGGAAAAACTGTTTTTT. Amino acids: CASSVREKLFF.

The chain joins TRBV6-1 to TRBJ1-2; D perhaps matches TRBD1 (6 bases). CDR1 and CDR2 (germline): MNHNS, SASEGT. Trimming left V 7 bases short and J 9 bases short, with 18 bases between. This CDR3 comprises 13 residues. DNA for the CDR3: TGTGCCAGCACTATGGACAGCGGCGGCAGCTACACCTTC. Amino acids: CASTMDSGGSYTF.

The V gene is TRBV5-6, the J gene TRBJ2-7; no clear D. Trimming took 3 bases from V and 4 from J, leaving 11 bases between them. Germline-derived CDR1 and CDR2 are SGHDT and YYEEEE. The CDR3 is made up of 13 amino acids. The chain's CDR3 is CASSSGSFYEQYV. The CDR3 DNA follows: TGTGCCAGCAGCTCCGGTAGCTTTTACGAGCAGTACGTC.

This rearrangement joins TRBV10-1 to TRBJ2-1, with D maybe TRBD2 (5 bases). Germline CDR1 WNHNN, CDR2 SYGVQD (reference sequence). Trimming took off 0 bases at V and 1 base at J, with 10 bases between the two ends. CDR3 size: 16 residues. The CDR3 DNA follows: TGCGCCAGCAGTGAGTCACCCGGGGAGTCCTACAATGAGCAGTTCTTC. It specifies CASSESPGESYNEQFF.

The chain has TRBV14 and TRBJ1-1, with 10 positions matching TRBD1. The ends lost 4 bases at V and 5 bases at J; junction bases unmatched: 4. Looked up from germline, CDR1 is SGHDN and CDR2 is FVKESK. The CDR3 length is 14 residues. The CDR3 DNA sequence: TGTGCCAGCAGCCGACAGGGGGCTTGGACTGAAGCTTTCTTT. Amino acid sequence: CASSRQGAWTEAFF.

Points on this clone: The same CDR3 arises from other DNA sequences in this sample as well. This chain connects TRBV4-2 to TRBJ2-1, with D possibly TRBD2 on 6 matching bases. This CDR3 contains 16 residues. Germline V gene lookup returns CDR1 LGHNA and CDR2 YNFKEQ. V was trimmed by 4 bases and J by 7 bases, leaving 20 bases between them. The CDR3 coding sequence is TGTGCCAGCAGCCTTGAATTGGGGGGACCATATAATGAGCAGTTCTTC. Protein sequence: CASSLELGGPYNEQFF.

This chain uses TRBV7-9 with TRBJ2-5, with 7 bases fitting TRBD1. With V trimmed by 1 base and J by 4 bases, 6 bases remained unmatched. CDR3 length equals 15 residues. Germline V lookup: CDR1 SEHNR, CDR2 FQNEAQ (reference sequence). The CDR3, as DNA: TGTGCCAGCAGCTTAGGACAGGGTGCGGGAGAGACCCAGTACTTC. It specifies CASSLGQGAGETQYF.

The chain has TRBV21-1 and TRBJ1-3; the table's D call TRBD1 went unverified against the DNA. TRBV21-1 is a pseudogene locus. The CDR3 is made up of 18 amino acids. Here the CDR3 reads CASSTRRDRGWVRNTIYF. DNA of the CDR3: TGTGCCAGCAGCACAAGACGGGACAGGGGATGGGTTAGGAACACCATATATTTT.

V and J are TRBV6-5 and TRBJ1-2, with D tentatively TRBD1 (5 bases). Trimming left V 2 bases short and J 4 bases short, with 14 bases between. The CDR3 sequence is 15 residues long. Germline CDR1 is MNHEY and CDR2 is SVGAGI. CDR3 nucleotides: TGTGCCAGCAGTTACGGGCAGGGCTCCTTCTATGGCTACACCTTC. Translation: CASSYGQGSFYGYTF.

The chain has TRBV18 and TRBJ2-7, with D tentatively TRBD1 (6 bases). From germline, CDR1 is KGHSH and CDR2 LQKENI. Trimming removed 6 bases from V and 6 bases from J, with 12 bases in between. CDR3 size: 12 residues. The CDR3 sequence is CASSRDRSEQYF. CDR3 bases: TGTGCCAGCTCTCGCGACAGGTCCGAGCAGTACTTC.

The CDR3 DNA reads as TGCGCCAGCAGCCCCGGGGGGGAGAAGTCACTGAACACTGAAGCTTTCTTT. Protein sequence: CASSPGGEKSLNTEAFF. The chain joins TRBV5-1 to TRBJ1-1; possible D gene TRBD1, 5 bases. CDR1 SGHRS and CDR2 YFSETQ come from the germline V gene. Trimming shortened V by 4 bases and J by 0 bases, and 19 bases separated the two germline ends. The CDR3 contains 17 residues.